A single sample is the source of the 23 T cell receptor beta chains below, sequenced in a study of CD8 T cells in Susac syndrome. Random hexamers were used to reverse transcribe an amount of roughly 0.45 to 1 ug RNA. MiXCR, applied by TCRdb to the immunoSEQ multiplex PCR reads, yields one record per CDR3 protein. The table lists under 350,000 distinct CDR3 sequences, 92% of them singletons, with over 0.065% in the top ten. The specimen sequenced was CD4+ T cells from PBMCs. Source of these receptors: a human donor with multiple sclerosis.

This chain links TRBV7-9 with TRBJ2-7; D gene unclear. V lost 5 bases, J lost 3 bases, and 11 bases lay in between. Per germline, CDR1 SEHNR and CDR2 FQNEAQ (reference sequence). The CDR3 contains 13 residues. The CDR3 DNA follows: TGTGCCAGCAGCCCTCCCAGCGTCTACGAGCAGTACTTC. Translation: CASSPPSVYEQYF. The whole variable domain, filled in from reference TRBV7-9 and TRBJ2-7, reads DTGVSQNPRHKITKRGQNVTFRCDPISEHNRLYWYRQTLGQGPEFLTYFQNEAQLEKSRLLSDRFSAERPKGSFSTLEIQRTEQGDSAMYLCASSPPSVYEQYFGPGTRLTVT.

This clonotype was seen once. The J gene is TRBJ2-7, the V gene TRBV19; the match to TRBD2 covers 8 bases. Germline CDR1 and CDR2: LNHDA and SQIVND (reference sequence). V lost 4 bases to trimming and J lost 3 bases; unmatched junction nucleotides: 8. The CDR3 spans 15 residues. CDR3: CASSRFSGAVYEQYF. CDR3 in DNA: TGTGCCAGTAGTAGGTTTAGCGGGGCCGTCTACGAGCAGTACTTC.

The rearrangement uses TRBV25-1 and TRBJ1-1; TRBD1 matches at 7 bases. The CDR3 is 15 residues long. In germline, CDR1 is MGHDK, CDR2 SYGVNS. With V trimmed by 5 bases and J by 2 bases, 8 bases remained unmatched. For the CDR3, the DNA is TGTGCCAGCAGTAACCCCGGGACAGCCAACACTGAAGCTTTCTTT. It is translated as CASSNPGTANTEAFF.

This clonotype was recorded only once. The V call is TRBV24-1, the J call TRBJ2-1; 10 bases are a match to TRBD2. The CDR3 consists of 16 residues. Germline CDR1 KGHDR, CDR2 SFDVKD. V gave up 3 bases and J gave up 1 base; unmatched junction bases: 2. CDR3: CATSDVLAGSYNEQFF. Written as DNA, the CDR3 is TGTGCCACCAGTGATGTACTAGCGGGGTCCTACAATGAGCAGTTCTTC.

J is TRBJ1-2 and V is TRBV18, with D hard to call. CDR3 length: 17 residues. CDR1 is KGHSH and CDR2 is LQKENI in the germline V gene. V lost 0 bases, J lost 4 bases, and 18 bases lay in between. DNA for the CDR3: TGTGCCAGCTCACCACCCCTAGCTGGTTATGGGGTCTATGGCTACACCTTC. It yields the protein CASSPPLAGYGVYGYTF.

The J gene is TRBJ2-3, the V gene TRBV21-1; the table's D call, TRBD1, has no DNA check behind it. TRBV21-1 is flagged as a pseudogene. CDR3 length equals 17 residues. CDR3 amino acids: CASSKGRGGSGTDTQYF. CDR3 bases: TGTGCCAGCAGCAAAGGAAGAGGGGGCTCTGGGACAGATACGCAGTATTTT.

This clonotype occurred once. The rearrangement links TRBV9 to TRBJ2-2, with D possibly TRBD1 on 6 matching bases. Trimming pared 2 bases from V and 2 bases from J, leaving 10 bases between. Per germline, CDR1 SGDLS and CDR2 YYNGEE. The CDR3 is 15 amino acids. This chain's CDR3 is CASSVTDSNTGELFF. CDR3 sequence (DNA): TGTGCCAGCAGCGTCACGGACAGCAACACCGGGGAGCTGTTTTTT.

V is TRBV5-4 and J is TRBJ2-1; possibly TRBD1 or TRBD2 for D (6 bases each). The CDR3 contains 17 residues. V lost 4 bases and J lost 6, with 23 bases in between. Germline assignment: CDR1 SGHNT and CDR2 YYREEE (reference sequence). The CDR3 region has the DNA TGTGCCAGCAGCCCCCGGGGACAATTTCGGGAGCCCAATGAGCAGTTCTTC. This codes for CASSPRGQFREPNEQFF.

The V call is TRBV7-2, the J call TRBJ2-7, with a weak D call TRBD2 (5 bases). Germline V gene data show CDR1 as SGHTA and CDR2 as FQGNSA. The CDR3 loop spans 16 amino acids. V lost 5 bases to trimming and J lost 5 bases, with 22 bases between them. CDR3 loop: CASSLTGWAQMNEQYF. The CDR3, as DNA: TGTGCCAGCAGCCTAACGGGGTGGGCCCAAATGAACGAGCAGTACTTC. The full variable domain, its missing parts supplied by reference TRBV7-2 and TRBJ2-7, is GAGVSQSPSNKVTEKGKDVELRCDPISGHTALYWYRQSLGQGLEFLIYFQGNSAPDKSGLPSDRFSAERTGGSVSTLTIQRTQQEDSAVYLCASSLTGWAQMNEQYFGPGTRLTVT.

The chain has TRBV3-1 and TRBJ2-7; D might be TRBD1 (6 bases). This CDR3 comprises 15 residues. Deletions cut 4 bases from V and 1 base from J, with 14 bases between. From germline, CDR1 is LGHDT and CDR2 YNNKEL (reference sequence). The DNA of the CDR3 is TGTGCCAGCAGCCGAGCCCGGGACATTTCCTACGAGCAGTACTTC. Protein sequence: CASSRARDISYEQYF.

In this sample, this clonotype turned up once. The V and J genes are TRBV30 and TRBJ2-5; D is possibly TRBD2 (7 bases). Germline values: CDR1 GTSNPN, CDR2 SVGIG (reference sequence). The CDR3 consists of 14 residues. The ends were cut back, 2 bases at V and 5 bases at J, with 15 bases in the middle. The DNA for the CDR3 is TGTGCCTGGAGTACGAGGGGGGGCTGGGAGACCCAGTACTTC. This translates into CAWSTRGGWETQYF. Drawing the rest from reference TRBV30 and TRBJ2-5, the complete variable domain is SQTIHQWPATLVQPVGSPLSLECTVEGTSNPNLYWYRQAAGRGLQLLFYSVGIGQISSEVPQNLSASRPQDRQFILSSKKLLLSDSGFYLCAWSTRGGWETQYFGPGTRLLVL.

The genes are TRBV7-9 and TRBJ2-6; no definite D call. The CDR3 length is 17 residues. V lost 4 bases and J lost 2, with 15 bases in between. Germline CDR1 and CDR2: SEHNR and FQNEAQ (reference sequence). The CDR3 DNA reads as TGTGCCAGCAGCTCGTTTCCCTCGCGCACTGGGGCCAACGTCCTGACTTTC. The encoded protein is CASSSFPSRTGANVLTF. The variable domain in full, with the rest retrieved from reference TRBV7-9 and TRBJ2-6, is DTGVSQNPRHKITKRGQNVTFRCDPISEHNRLYWYRQTLGQGPEFLTYFQNEAQLEKSRLLSDRFSAERPKGSFSTLEIQRTEQGDSAMYLCASSSFPSRTGANVLTFGAGSRLTVL.

The rearrangement links TRBV20-1 to TRBJ2-3; no clear D. The V gene's germline CDR1 is DFQATT and CDR2 SNEGSKA (reference sequence). CDR3 size: 15 residues. V dropped 0 bases and J dropped 1 base, with 11 bases sitting between them. CDR3: CSARDPRSRTDTQYF. The CDR3 DNA reads TGCAGTGCTAGAGATCCCCGGAGTCGCACAGATACGCAGTATTTT.

The chain uses TRBV7-2 and TRBJ1-1; D unclear. CDR1 SGHTA and CDR2 FQGNSA come from the germline V gene. Deletions cut 0 bases from V and 7 bases from J, with 12 bases between. The CDR3 length is 14 residues. CDR3 in amino acids: CASSLAATADEAFF. DNA of the CDR3: TGTGCCAGCAGCTTAGCGGCCACGGCCGATGAAGCTTTCTTT.

This clonotype appeared a single time. Germline is not matched at one junction end, which may reflect a read error. This rearrangement joins TRBV6-2 or TRBV6-3 to TRBJ2-1, with TRBD2 as a possible D gene (6 bases). Germline CDR1 and CDR2: MNHEY and SVGEGT. This CDR3 is built from 13 residues. CDR3 in amino acids: CASSYSMRGELFF. CDR3 nucleotide sequence: TGTGCCAGCAGTTACTCGATGCGGGGTGAGCTGTTCTTC.

This chain uses TRBV20-1 with TRBJ2-1; tentative D call: TRBD1 (5 bases). V was cut by 1 base and J by 9 bases, with 10 bases left in between. The CDR3 is made up of 12 amino acids. The germline V gene has CDR1 DFQATT and CDR2 SNEGSKA (reference sequence). CDR3 amino acids: CSARGDRGEQFF. In DNA, the CDR3 is TGCAGTGCTAGAGGGGATAGGGGTGAGCAGTTCTTC.

The rearrangement links TRBV7-9 to TRBJ2-1; tentatively, D is TRBD2 (6 bases). Germline loops: CDR1 SEHNR, CDR2 FQNEAQ (reference sequence). This CDR3 is 11 amino acids long. V was cut by 5 bases and J by 12 bases, with 11 bases left in between. Written as DNA, the CDR3 is TGTGCCAGCAGCGGAGGGGCAGGGCAGTTCTTC. Protein product: CASSGGAGQFF.

This chain uses TRBV9 with TRBJ2-3; perhaps TRBD1 as D (5 bases). The CDR3 sequence is 15 residues long. CDR1 and CDR2 (germline): SGDLS, YYNGEE. V lost 0 bases and J 1 base, leaving 9 bases between the germline ends. This CDR3 is CASSVGQGGTDTQYF. In DNA form, the CDR3 reads TGTGCCAGCAGCGTAGGGCAGGGCGGCACAGATACGCAGTATTTT.

This chain links TRBV5-1 with TRBJ2-3, with a possible D match to TRBD1 (5 bases). The CDR3 runs to 15 residues. Germline V gene sequence: CDR1 SGHRS, CDR2 YFSETQ. The V end lost 7 bases, the J end lost 4 bases, and 19 bases lay between the germline ends. The CDR3 nucleotides are TGCGCCAGCGGGGCTACCACAGCCTTAGCAGATACGCAGTATTTT. Protein: CASGATTALADTQYF.

V usage is TRBV29-1 and J usage is TRBJ2-2; TRBD1 aligns across 7 bases. The trim removed 6 bases at V and 0 bases at J, leaving 7 bases unmatched. CDR3 length: 15 amino acids. The germline gives CDR1 SQVTM, CDR2 ANQGSEA. The CDR3: CSVIIGQANTGELFF. The DNA of the CDR3 is TGCAGCGTGATAATCGGACAGGCGAACACCGGGGAGCTGTTTTTT.

This sequence joins TRBV20-1 and TRBJ2-3, with 8 nucleotides matching TRBD2. The germline CDR1 and CDR2 sequences are DFQATT and SNEGSKA (reference sequence). The ends lost 4 bases at V and 0 bases at J; junction bases unmatched: 12. The length of the CDR3 is 17 residues. The CDR3 nucleotides are TGCAGTGCTACGACTAGCGCCTACCTGCCGAGCACAGATACGCAGTATTTT. Translation gives CSATTSAYLPSTDTQYF.

CDR3 loop: CASSQGRGGGGYTF. The DNA of the CDR3 is TGTGCCAGCAGCCAGGGCAGGGGGGGCGGCGGCTACACCTTC. This chain links TRBV3-1 with TRBJ1-2, with 7 nucleotides matching TRBD1. The V gene's germline CDR1 is LGHDT and CDR2 YNNKEL (reference sequence). The junction had 9 bases not matched to a gene; V was cut back by 3 bases and J by 8 bases. The CDR3 runs to 14 residues.

This chain connects TRBV20-1 to TRBJ2-5; 12 bases fit TRBD2. The trim removed 6 bases at V and 7 bases at J, leaving 6 bases unmatched. The germline V gene has CDR1 DFQATT and CDR2 SNEGSKA (reference sequence). The CDR3 extends over 13 amino acids. CDR3 sequence reads: CSAGLAGRGTQYF. The CDR3 nucleotides read TGCAGTGCCGGACTAGCGGGGCGTGGGACCCAGTACTTC.